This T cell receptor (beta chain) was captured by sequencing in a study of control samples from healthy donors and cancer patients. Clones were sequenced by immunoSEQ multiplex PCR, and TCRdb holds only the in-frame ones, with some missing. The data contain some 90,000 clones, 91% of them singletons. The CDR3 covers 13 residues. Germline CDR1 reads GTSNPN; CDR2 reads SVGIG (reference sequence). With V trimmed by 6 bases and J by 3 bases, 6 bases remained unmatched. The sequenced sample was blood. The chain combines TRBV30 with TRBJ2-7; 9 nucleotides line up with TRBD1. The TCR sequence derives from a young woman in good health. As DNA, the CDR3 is TGTGCCTGTACGGGACAGGGATACTACGAGCAGTACTTC. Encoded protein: CACTGQGYYEQYF.